Following are 3 T cell receptor beta chains from one sample sequenced in a study of T cells after yellow fever vaccination. TCRdb ran MiXCR on the 5' RACE reads and lists one entry per CDR3 protein. The sample lists approximately 69,000 distinct CDR3 sequences; approximately 6.2% were seen once. The source was CD4+ T cells sorted from PBMCs, collected around 14 days after the first yellow fever vaccination. The source is a young man who received the YFV17D yellow fever vaccine.

The chain has TRBV2 and TRBJ2-2; 10 nucleotides line up with TRBD2. The germline gives CDR1 SNHLY, CDR2 FYNNEI. This CDR3 has 19 amino acids. CDR3 DNA: TGTACCTGCAGCAAAGGGACGGCTAGCGGGGGACTAGATATCGGGGAGCTGTTTTTT. It encodes CTCSKGTASGGLDIGELFF.

This clonotype was counted at least ten times. The chain recombines TRBV5-6 with TRBJ2-2; weak D call: TRBD1 (6 bases). Trimming took off 2 bases at V and 5 bases at J, with 7 bases between the two ends. The CDR3 sequence is 13 residues long. From germline, CDR1 is SGHDT and CDR2 YYEEEE. The CDR3 DNA follows: TGTGCCAGCAGCTTTGGACAGACCGGGGAGCTGTTTTTT. Protein: CASSFGQTGELFF.

Turning to this clonotype: This may be a read error: a much more frequent sequence differs by one nucleotide. The chain joins TRBV9 to TRBJ1-5; a possible D gene is TRBD1 (6 bases). This CDR3 contains 14 residues. Trimming stripped 4 bases from V and 12 bases from J, with 20 bases between. Germline CDR1 and CDR2: SGDLS and YYNGEE. The chain's CDR3 is CASSFGWGQTLQHF. CDR3 coding DNA: TGTGCCAGCAGCTTCGGGTGGGGGCAAACGCTCCAGCATTTT.